The entry below gives a single T cell receptor (beta chain) sequence along with its context. Its antigen is currently unknown. RNA extraction was followed by reverse transcription into cDNA, which acted as the sequencing template. Sequenced by immunoSEQ multiplex PCR; TCRdb stores in-frame clones only, minus some. The sample has about 170,000 clones; about 61% are singletons. The data belong to a study of CD8+ T cells in alopecia areata. The treatment denotes: oral pan-JAK inhibitor, 5-10 mg twice daily. General study results and limits: Relative to mice, TCR sharing across patients was less clear, a difference possibly HLA-related.

Germline CDR1 and CDR2: GTSNPN and SVGIG (reference sequence). The CDR3 totals 16 residues. V lost 3 bases to trimming and J lost 3 bases; unmatched junction nucleotides: 10. The sample was CD4+ T cells sorted from blood, taken between weeks 55 and 65, from a patient treated with tofacitinib. The clonotype comes from a human donor with alopecia areata. The chain joins TRBV30 to TRBJ2-1; 8 bases align to TRBD1. In nucleotides, the CDR3 is TGTGCCTGGAGGGCTACCGGACAGGGTTTCTACAATGAGCAGTTCTTC. Its protein product is CAWRATGQGFYNEQFF.